The entry that follows covers one T cell receptor (beta chain) sequence. Produced via immunoSEQ multiplex PCR; TCRdb's table is partial and in-frame only. The sample carries hundreds of thousands of clones, 70% to 90% recorded once. Regarding treatment: roughly 19 received Ad26.COV2.S at low or high dose, single or two shots; several received placebo; per-sample allocation not given. On day 63 after the first injection, vaccine and placebo recipients gave samples. This entry is derived from a study of Ad26.COV2.S vaccination and SARS-CoV-2 variants. Turning to the study itself: Ad26.COV2.S, an intramuscular injection, was given once or twice 56 days apart.

Germline V CDR1 and CDR2: SGHNT, YYREEE (reference sequence). The CDR3 contains 11 residues. Between the trimmed V and J ends, which lost 0 bases and 9 bases, there was a span of 4 bases. This material consisted of peripheral blood, taken in a trial of Ad26.COV2.S vaccine versus placebo. This rearrangement joins TRBV5-4 to TRBJ2-1; no firm D call. The TCR originated in a person aged 18-65 years who received the Ad26.COV2.S COVID-19 vaccine or a placebo. The CDR3 reads CASSLESEQFF. The CDR3 DNA is TGTGCCAGCAGCTTGGAAAGTGAGCAGTTCTTC.